This T cell receptor (beta chain) was obtained from a study of shared clonotypes between healthy human individuals. Study-level points and caveats: Clonotypes shared by all four donors outscored non-shared clonotypes in generation probability. Memory subsets generally showed lower estimated richness than naive subsets. The sharing of 4.5% to 6.5% of naive CD4 clonotypes was seen across a few donors.

The test was conducted at deep level. Libraries were prepared by immunoSEQ multiplex PCR; TCRdb keeps only in-frame clonotypes and omits some of them. The profile shows roughly 1,000,000 clones, approximately 80% of them singletons. This clone occurred a few times. No antigen is known for it. A read error may produce the germline difference seen at one junction end. This receptor was identified in a man aged 18 to 29 in good health. Some clones in this sample may be carry-over from other donors' samples. Input material: memory CD4+ T cells from PBMCs. Subset: CD45RA-negative fraction.

In nucleotides, the CDR3 is TGCAGCGTTGAAGCACAGGGGGCGTACACGGAAGCTTTCTTT. This sequence encodes CSVEAQGAYTEAFF. This sequence joins TRBV29-1 and TRBJ1-1, with 9 nucleotides matching TRBD1. In germline, CDR1 is SQVTM, CDR2 ANQGSEA. The CDR3 totals 14 residues.